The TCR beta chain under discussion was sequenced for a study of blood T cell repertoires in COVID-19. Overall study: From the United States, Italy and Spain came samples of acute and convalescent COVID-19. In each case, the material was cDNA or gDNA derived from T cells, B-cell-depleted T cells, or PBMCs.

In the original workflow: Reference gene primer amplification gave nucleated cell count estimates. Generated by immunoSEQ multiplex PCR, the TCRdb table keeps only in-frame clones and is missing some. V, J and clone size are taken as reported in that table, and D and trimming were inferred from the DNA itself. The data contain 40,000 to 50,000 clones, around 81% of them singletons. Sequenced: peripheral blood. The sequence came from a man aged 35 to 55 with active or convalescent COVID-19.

The CDR3 nucleotides are TGTGCCAGCAGCTTGACCCTTCAGGGGACCCAGTACTTC. Translated, it gives CASSLTLQGTQYF. The chain joins TRBV5-4 to TRBJ2-5; D is perhaps TRBD1 (5 bases). V was shortened by 1 base and J by 7 bases, with 11 bases between the two germline ends. Germline CDR1 SGHNT, CDR2 YYREEE (reference sequence). CDR3 length: 13 residues.